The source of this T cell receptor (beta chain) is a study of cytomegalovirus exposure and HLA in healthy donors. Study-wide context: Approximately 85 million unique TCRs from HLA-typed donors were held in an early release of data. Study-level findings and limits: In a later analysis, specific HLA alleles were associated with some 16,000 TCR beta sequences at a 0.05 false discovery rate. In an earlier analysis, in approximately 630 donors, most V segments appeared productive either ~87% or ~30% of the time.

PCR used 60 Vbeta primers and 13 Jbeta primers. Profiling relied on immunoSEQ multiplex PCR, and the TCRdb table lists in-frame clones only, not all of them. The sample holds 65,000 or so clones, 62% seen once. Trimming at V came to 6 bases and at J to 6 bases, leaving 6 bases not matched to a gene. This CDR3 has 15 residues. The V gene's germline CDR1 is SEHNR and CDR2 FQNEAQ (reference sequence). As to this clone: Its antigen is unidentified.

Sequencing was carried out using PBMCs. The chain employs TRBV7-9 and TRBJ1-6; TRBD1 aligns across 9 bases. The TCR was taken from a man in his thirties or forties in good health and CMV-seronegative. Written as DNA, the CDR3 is TGTGCCAGCAGGCGGACAGGGGCGGGTAATTCACCCCTCCACTTT. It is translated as CASRRTGAGNSPLHF.